These 3 T cell receptor beta chains were all obtained from the same sample, sequenced in a study of cytomegalovirus exposure and HLA in healthy donors. The PCR was carried out with 60 Vbeta primers and 13 Jbeta primers. The method was immunoSEQ multiplex PCR; TCRdb's version includes in-frame clones alone and lacks a portion of them. Of roughly 120,000 clones listed, 77% were seen once; the top ten hold 9.5% to 15%. Source material: PBMCs. The origin of the receptors is a woman in her thirties or forties in good health and CMV-seropositive.

The rearrangement joins TRBV28 to TRBJ2-5; D remains ambiguous. Per germline, CDR1 MDHEN and CDR2 SYDVKM. V was shortened by 5 bases and J by 3 bases, with 13 bases between the two germline ends. The CDR3 totals 14 residues. CDR3 sequence: CASSPQDTEETQYF. In DNA form, the CDR3 reads TGTGCCAGCAGTCCCCAGGATACGGAAGAGACCCAGTACTTC.

The chain joins TRBV10-3 to TRBJ1-4, with TRBD1 matching 9 bases. Germline V gene data show CDR1 as ENHRY and CDR2 as SYGVKD. The CDR3 length is 14 residues. V trimming: 5 bases; J trimming: 8 bases; junction bases outside the gene matches: 6. This CDR3 reads CAISPGQGKEKLFF. DNA of the CDR3: TGTGCCATCAGTCCAGGACAGGGGAAAGAAAAACTGTTTTTT.

For the CDR3, the DNA is TGTGCCAGCAGTCCAGACAGCCGGAACACCGGGGAGCTGTTTTTT. Its translation: CASSPDSRNTGELFF. The chain combines TRBV28 with TRBJ2-2, with D tentatively TRBD1 (5 bases). V was trimmed by 5 bases and J by 1 base, leaving 11 bases between them. This CDR3 is built from 15 residues. Germline V gene lookup returns CDR1 MDHEN and CDR2 SYDVKM.